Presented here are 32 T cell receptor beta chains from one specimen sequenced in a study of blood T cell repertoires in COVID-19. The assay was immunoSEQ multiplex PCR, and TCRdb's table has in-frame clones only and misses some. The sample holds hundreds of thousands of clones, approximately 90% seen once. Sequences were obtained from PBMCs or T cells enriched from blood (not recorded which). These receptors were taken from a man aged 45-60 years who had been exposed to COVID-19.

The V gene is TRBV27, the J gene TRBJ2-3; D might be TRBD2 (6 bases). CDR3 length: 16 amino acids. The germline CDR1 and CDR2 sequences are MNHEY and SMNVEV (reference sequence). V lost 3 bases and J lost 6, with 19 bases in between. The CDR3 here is CASSFLAAGRLDTQYF. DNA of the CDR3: TGTGCCAGCAGTTTTCTCGCGGCGGGGCGGTTGGATACGCAGTATTTT.

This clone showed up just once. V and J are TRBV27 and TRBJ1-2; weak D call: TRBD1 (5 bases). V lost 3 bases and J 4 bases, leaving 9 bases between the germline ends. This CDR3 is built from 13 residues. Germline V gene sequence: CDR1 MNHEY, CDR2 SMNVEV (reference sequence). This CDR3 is CASSFWGAYGYTF. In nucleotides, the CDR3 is TGTGCCAGCAGTTTTTGGGGCGCCTATGGCTACACCTTC.

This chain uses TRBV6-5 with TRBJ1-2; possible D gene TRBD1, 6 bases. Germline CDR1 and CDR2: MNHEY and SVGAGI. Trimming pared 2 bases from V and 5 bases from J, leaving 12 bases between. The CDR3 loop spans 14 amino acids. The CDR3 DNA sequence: TGTGCCAGCAGTTACGAGGGGGTCGGATATGGCTACACCTTC. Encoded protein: CASSYEGVGYGYTF.

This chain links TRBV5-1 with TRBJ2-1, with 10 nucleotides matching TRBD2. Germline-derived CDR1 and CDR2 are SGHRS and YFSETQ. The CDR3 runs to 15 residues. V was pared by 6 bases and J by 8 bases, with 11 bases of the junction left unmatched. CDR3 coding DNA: TGCGCCAGCACCCCCCAGCTAGCGGGAGAGGATGAGCAGTTCTTC. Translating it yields CASTPQLAGEDEQFF. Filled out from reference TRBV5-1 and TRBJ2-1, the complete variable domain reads KAGVTQTPRYLIKTRGQQVTLSCSPISGHRSVSWYQQTPGQGLQFLFEYFSETQRNKGNFPGRFSGRQFSNSRSEMNVSTLELGDSALYLCASTPQLAGEDEQFFGPGTRLTVL.

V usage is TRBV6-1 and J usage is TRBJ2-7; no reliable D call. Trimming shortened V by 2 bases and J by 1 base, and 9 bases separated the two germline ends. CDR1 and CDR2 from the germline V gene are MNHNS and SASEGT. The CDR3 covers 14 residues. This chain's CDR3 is CASSEMRGSYEQYF. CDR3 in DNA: TGTGCCAGCAGTGAAATGCGCGGTTCCTACGAGCAGTACTTC.

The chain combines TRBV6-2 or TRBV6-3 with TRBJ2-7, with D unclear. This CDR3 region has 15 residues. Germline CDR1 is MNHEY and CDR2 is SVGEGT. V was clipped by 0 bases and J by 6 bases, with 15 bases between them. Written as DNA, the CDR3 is TGTGCCAGCAGTTACTCGCGGCACCGCTTCGGCGAGCAGTACTTC. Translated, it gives CASSYSRHRFGEQYF.

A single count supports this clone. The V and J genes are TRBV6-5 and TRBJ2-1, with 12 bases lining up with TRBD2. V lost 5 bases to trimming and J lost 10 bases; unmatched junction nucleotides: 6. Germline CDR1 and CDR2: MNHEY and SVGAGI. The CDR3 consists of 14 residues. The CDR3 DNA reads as TGTGCCAGCAGTAAGGGACTAGCGGGTGGGGAGCAGTTCTTC. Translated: CASSKGLAGGEQFF.

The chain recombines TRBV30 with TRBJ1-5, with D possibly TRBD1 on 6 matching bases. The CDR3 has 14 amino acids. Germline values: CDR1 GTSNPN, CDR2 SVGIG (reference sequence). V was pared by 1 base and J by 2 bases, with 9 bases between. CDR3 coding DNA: TGTGCCTGGAGTGGACAGGTCGGCAATCAGCCCCAGCATTTT. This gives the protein CAWSGQVGNQPQHF.

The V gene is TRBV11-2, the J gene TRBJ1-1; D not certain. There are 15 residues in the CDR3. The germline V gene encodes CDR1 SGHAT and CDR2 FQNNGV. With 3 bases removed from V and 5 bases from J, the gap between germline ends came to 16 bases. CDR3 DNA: TGTGCCAGCAGCTTCGAAAGTGGCGGAGGTACTGAAGCTTTCTTT. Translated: CASSFESGGGTEAFF.

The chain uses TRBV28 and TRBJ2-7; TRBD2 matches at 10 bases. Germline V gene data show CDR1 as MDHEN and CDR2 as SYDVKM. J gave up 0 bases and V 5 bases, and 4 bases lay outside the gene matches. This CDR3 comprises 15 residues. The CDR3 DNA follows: TGTGCCAGCAGTGTGGGGACTAGCGTCTCCTACGAGCAGTACGTC. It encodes CASSVGTSVSYEQYV.

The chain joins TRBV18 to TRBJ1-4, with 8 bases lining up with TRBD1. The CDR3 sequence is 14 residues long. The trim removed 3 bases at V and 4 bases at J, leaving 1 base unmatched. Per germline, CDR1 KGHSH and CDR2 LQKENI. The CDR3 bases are TGTGCCAGCTCACCGACAGGGGTTAATGAAAAACTGTTTTTT. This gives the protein CASSPTGVNEKLFF.

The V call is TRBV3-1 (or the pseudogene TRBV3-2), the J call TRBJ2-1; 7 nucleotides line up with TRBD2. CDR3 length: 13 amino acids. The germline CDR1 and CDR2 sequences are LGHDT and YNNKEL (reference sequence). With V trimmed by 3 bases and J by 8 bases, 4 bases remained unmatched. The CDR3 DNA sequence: TGTGCCAGCAGCCAGCGACTAGCCGATGAGCAGTTCTTC. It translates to CASSQRLADEQFF.

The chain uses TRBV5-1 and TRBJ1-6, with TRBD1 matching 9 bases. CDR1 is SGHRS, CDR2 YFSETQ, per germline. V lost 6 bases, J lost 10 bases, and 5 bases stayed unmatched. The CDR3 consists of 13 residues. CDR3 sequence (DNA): TGCGCCAGCAATCGGGACAGGGTGTCACCCCTCCACTTT. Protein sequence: CASNRDRVSPLHF. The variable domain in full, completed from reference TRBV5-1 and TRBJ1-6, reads KAGVTQTPRYLIKTRGQQVTLSCSPISGHRSVSWYQQTPGQGLQFLFEYFSETQRNKGNFPGRFSGRQFSNSRSEMNVSTLELGDSALYLCASNRDRVSPLHFGNGTRLTVT.

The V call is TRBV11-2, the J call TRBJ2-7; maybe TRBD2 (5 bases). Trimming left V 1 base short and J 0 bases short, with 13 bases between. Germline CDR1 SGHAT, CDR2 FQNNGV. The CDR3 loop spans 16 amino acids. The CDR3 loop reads CASSLVSSGNSYEQYV. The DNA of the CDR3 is TGTGCCAGCAGCTTAGTATCAAGCGGCAACTCCTACGAGCAGTACGTC.

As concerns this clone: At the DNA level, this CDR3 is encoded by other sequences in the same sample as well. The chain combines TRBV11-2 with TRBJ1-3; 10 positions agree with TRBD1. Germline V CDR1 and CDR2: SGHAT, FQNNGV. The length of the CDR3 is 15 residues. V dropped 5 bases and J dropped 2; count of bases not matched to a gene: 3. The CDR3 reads CASSRQGAAGNTIYF. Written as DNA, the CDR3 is TGTGCCAGCAGCCGACAGGGGGCTGCTGGAAACACCATATATTTT. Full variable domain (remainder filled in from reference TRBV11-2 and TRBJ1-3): EAGVAQSPRYKIIEKRQSVAFWCNPISGHATLYWYQQILGQGPKLLIQFQNNGVVDDSQLPKDRFSAERLKGVDSTLKIQPAKLEDSAVYLCASSRQGAAGNTIYFGEGSWLTVV.

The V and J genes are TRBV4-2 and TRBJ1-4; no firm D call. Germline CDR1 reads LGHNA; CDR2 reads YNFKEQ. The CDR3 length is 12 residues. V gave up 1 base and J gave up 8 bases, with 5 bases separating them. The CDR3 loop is CASSQVGEKLFF. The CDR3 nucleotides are TGTGCCAGCAGCCAAGTCGGGGAAAAACTGTTTTTT.

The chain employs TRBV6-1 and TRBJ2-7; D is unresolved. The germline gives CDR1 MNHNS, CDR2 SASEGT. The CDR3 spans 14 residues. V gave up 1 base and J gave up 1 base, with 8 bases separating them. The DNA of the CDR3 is TGTGCCAGCAGTGAAGTGGCGGATTCCTACGAGCAGTACGTC. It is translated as CASSEVADSYEQYV.

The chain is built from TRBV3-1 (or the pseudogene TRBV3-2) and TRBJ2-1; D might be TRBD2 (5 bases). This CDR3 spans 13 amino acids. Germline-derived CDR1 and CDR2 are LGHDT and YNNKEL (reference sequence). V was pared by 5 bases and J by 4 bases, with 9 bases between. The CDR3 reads CASSTRGYNEQFF. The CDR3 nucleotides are TGTGCCAGCAGCACCCGGGGTTACAATGAGCAGTTCTTC.

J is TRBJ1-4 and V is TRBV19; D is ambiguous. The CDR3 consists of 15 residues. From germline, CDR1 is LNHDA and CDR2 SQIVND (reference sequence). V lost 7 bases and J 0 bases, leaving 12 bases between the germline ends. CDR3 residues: CASKRRVATNEKLFF. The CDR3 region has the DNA TGTGCCAGTAAGCGTCGGGTCGCAACTAATGAAAAACTGTTTTTT.

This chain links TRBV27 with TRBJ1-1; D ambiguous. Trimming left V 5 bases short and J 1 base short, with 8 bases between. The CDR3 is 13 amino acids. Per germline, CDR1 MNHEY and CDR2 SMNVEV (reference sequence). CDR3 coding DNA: TGTGCCAGCAGTCTGCGACAGAACACTGAAGCTTTCTTT. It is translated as CASSLRQNTEAFF.

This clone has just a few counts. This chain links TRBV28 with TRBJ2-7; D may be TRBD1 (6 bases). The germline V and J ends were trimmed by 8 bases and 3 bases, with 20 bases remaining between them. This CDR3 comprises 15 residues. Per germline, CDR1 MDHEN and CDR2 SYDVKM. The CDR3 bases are TGTGCCAGCGCCCAGTTAGGGGGACCCAGCTACGAGCAGTACGTC. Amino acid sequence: CASAQLGGPSYEQYV.

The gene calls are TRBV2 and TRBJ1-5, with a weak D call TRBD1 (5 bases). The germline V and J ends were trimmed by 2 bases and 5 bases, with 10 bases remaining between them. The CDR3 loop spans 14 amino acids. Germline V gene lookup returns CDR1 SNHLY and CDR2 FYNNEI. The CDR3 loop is CASSEQGSDQPQHF. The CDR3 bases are TGTGCCAGCAGTGAACAGGGAAGCGATCAGCCCCAGCATTTT. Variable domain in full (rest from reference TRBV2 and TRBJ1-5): EPEVTQTPSHQVTQMGQEVILRCVPISNHLYFYWYRQILGQKVEFLVSFYNNEISEKSEIFDDQFSVERPDGSNFTLKIRSTKLEDSAMYFCASSEQGSDQPQHFGDGTRLSIL.

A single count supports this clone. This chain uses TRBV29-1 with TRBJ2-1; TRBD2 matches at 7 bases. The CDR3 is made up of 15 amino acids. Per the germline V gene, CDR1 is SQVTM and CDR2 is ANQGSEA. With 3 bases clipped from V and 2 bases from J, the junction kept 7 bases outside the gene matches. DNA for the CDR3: TGCAGCGTTGATCCAGCGGGATATGCCTACAATGAGCAGTTCTTC. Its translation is CSVDPAGYAYNEQFF.

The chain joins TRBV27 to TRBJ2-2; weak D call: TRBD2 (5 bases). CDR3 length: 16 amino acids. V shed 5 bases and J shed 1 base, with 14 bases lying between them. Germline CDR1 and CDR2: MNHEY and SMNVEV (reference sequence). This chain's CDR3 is CASSLFGGWNTGELFF. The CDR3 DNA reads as TGTGCCAGCAGTCTATTTGGCGGGTGGAACACCGGGGAGCTGTTTTTT.

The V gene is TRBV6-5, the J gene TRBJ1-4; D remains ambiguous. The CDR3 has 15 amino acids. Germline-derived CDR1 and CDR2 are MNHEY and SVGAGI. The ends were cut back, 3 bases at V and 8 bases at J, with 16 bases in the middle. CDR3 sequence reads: CASSYSDGTGEKLFF. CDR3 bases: TGTGCCAGCAGTTATTCTGACGGCACGGGGGAAAAACTGTTTTTT.

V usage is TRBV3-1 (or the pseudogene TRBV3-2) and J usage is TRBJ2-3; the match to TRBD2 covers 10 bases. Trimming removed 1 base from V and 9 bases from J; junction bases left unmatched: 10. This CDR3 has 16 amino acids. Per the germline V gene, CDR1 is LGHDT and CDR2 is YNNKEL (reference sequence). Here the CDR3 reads CASSQVSGGALRTQYF. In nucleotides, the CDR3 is TGTGCCAGCAGCCAAGTCAGCGGGGGGGCGTTAAGGACGCAGTATTTT.

Here the CDR3 reads CASSSRGGRETQYF. DNA of the CDR3: TGTGCCAGCAGTTCTAGAGGGGGCAGGGAGACCCAGTACTTC. The chain joins TRBV3-1 (or the pseudogene TRBV3-2) to TRBJ2-5, with 7 bases aligning to TRBD1. Trimming cost V 6 bases and J 5 bases; bases outside gene matches: 9. CDR1 and CDR2 (germline): LGHDT, YNNKEL (reference sequence). The CDR3 has 14 amino acids.

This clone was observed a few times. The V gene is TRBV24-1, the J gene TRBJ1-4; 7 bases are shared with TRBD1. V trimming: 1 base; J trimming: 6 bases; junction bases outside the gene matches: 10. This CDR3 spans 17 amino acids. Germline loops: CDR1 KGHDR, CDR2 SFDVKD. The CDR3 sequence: CATSDFYSGGPYEKLFF. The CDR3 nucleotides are TGTGCCACCAGTGATTTCTATTCAGGGGGACCGTATGAAAAACTGTTTTTT.

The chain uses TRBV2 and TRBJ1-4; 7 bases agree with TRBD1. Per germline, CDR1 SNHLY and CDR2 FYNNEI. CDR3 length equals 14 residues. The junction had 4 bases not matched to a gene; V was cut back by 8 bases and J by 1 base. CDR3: CASDRVGTNEKLFF. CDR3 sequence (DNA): TGTGCCAGCGACAGGGTGGGAACTAATGAAAAACTGTTTTTT.

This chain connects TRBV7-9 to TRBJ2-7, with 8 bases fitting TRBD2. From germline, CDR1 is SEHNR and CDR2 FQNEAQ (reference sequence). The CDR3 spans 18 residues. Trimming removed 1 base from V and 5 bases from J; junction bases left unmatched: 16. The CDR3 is CASSLGPGGGPHRDEQYF. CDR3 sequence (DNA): TGTGCCAGCAGCTTAGGTCCGGGGGGGGGCCCCCATAGGGACGAGCAGTACTTC.

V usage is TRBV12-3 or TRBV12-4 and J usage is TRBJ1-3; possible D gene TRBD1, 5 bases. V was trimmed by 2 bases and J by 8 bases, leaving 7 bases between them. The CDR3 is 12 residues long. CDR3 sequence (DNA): TGTGCCAGCAGTTTACAGGGATACACCATATATTTT. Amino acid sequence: CASSLQGYTIYF.

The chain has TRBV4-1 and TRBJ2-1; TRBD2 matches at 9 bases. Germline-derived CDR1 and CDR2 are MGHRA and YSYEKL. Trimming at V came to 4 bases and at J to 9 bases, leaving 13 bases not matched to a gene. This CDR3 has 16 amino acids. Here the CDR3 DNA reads TGCGCCAGCAGCCTTATTGGCGGGAGGGGGCGGGGTGAGCAGTTCTTC. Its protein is CASSLIGGRGRGEQFF.